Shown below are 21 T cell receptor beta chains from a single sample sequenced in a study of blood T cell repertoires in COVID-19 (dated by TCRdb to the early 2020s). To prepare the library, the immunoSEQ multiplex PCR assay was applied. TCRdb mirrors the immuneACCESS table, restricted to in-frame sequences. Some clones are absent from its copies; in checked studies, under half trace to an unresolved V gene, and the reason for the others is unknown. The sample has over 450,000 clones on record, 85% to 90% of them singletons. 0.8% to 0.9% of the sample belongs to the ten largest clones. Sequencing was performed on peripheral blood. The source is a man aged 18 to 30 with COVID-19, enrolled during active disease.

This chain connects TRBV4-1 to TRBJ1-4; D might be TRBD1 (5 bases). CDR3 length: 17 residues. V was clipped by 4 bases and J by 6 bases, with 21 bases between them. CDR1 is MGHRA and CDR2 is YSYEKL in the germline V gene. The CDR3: CASSLLGWGEKDEKLFF. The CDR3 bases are TGCGCCAGCAGCCTCCTCGGGTGGGGGGAAAAGGATGAAAAACTGTTTTTT.

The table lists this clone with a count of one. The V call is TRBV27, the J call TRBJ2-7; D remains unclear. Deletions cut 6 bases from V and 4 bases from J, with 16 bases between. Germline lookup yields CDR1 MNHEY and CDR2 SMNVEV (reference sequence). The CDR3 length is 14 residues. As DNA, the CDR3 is TGTGCCAGCAGCCTACTTGACAAACTTTACGAGCAGTACTTC. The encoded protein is CASSLLDKLYEQYF.

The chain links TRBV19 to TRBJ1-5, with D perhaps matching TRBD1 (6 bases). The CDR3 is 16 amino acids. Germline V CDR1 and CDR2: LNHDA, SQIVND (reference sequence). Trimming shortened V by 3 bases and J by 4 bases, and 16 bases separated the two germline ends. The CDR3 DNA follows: TGTGCCAGTAGTATGCCCCCACAGGGTGGGAATCAGCCCCAGCATTTT. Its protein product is CASSMPPQGGNQPQHF.

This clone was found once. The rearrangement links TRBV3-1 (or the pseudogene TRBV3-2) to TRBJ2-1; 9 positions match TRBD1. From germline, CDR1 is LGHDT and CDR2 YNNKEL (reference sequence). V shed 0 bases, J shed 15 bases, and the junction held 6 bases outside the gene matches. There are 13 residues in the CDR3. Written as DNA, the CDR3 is TGTGCCAGCAGCCAAGAGACCGGGACAGGGCCGTTCTTC. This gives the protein CASSQETGTGPFF.

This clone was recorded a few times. CDR3 loop: CASGLLPGGELFF. In DNA, the CDR3 is TGCGCCAGTGGGCTCCTACCCGGTGGGGAGCTGTTTTTT. The rearrangement links TRBV10-1 to TRBJ2-2, with unresolved D. V shed 9 bases and J shed 8 bases, with 16 bases lying between them. This CDR3 contains 13 residues. Per germline, CDR1 WNHNN and CDR2 SYGVQD (reference sequence).

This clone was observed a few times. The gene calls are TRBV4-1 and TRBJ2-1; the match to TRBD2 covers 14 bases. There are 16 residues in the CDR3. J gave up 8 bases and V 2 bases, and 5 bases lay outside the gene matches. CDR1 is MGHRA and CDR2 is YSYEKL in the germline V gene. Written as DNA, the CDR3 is TGCGCCAGCAGCCAATTCGGGACTAGCGGGAGCGATGAGCAGTTCTTC. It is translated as CASSQFGTSGSDEQFF.

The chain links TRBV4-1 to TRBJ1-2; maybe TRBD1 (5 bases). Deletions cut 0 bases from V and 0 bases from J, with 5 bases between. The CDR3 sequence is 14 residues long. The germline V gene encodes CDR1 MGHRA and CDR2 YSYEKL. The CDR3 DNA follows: TGCGCCAGCAGCCAAGAACAGGCTAACTATGGCTACACCTTC. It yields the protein CASSQEQANYGYTF.

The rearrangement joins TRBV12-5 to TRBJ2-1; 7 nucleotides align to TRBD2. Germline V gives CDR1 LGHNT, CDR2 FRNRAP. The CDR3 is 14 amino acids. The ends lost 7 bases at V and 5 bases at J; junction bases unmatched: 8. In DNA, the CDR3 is TGTGCTAGTGCCCCTATAGCGGGTGACAATGAGCAGTTCTTC. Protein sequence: CASAPIAGDNEQFF.

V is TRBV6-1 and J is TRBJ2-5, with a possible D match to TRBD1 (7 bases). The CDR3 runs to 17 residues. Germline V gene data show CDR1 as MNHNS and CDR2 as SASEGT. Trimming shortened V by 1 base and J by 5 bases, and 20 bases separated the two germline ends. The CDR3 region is CASSEEGGGGPWETQYF. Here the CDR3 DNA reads TGTGCCAGCAGTGAAGAAGGAGGGGGCGGGCCCTGGGAGACCCAGTACTTC.

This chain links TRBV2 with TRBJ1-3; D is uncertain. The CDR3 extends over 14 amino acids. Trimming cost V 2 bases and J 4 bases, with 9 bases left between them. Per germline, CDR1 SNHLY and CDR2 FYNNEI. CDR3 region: CASSERELGNTIYF. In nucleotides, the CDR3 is TGTGCCAGCAGTGAAAGAGAATTGGGAAACACCATATATTTT.

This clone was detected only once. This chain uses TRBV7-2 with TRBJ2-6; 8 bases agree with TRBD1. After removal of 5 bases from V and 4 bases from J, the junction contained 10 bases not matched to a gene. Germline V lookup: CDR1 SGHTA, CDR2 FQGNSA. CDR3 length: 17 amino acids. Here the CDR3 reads CASSLGQGFGGANVLTF. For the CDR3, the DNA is TGTGCCAGCAGCCTCGGACAGGGATTTGGAGGGGCCAACGTCCTGACTTTC.

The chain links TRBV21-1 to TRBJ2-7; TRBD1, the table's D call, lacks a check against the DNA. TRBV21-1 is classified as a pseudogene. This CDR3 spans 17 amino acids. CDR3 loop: CASSKNEGRQGGYEQYF. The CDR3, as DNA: TGTGCCAGCAGCAAAAATGAAGGGCGTCAGGGTGGTTACGAGCAGTACTTC.

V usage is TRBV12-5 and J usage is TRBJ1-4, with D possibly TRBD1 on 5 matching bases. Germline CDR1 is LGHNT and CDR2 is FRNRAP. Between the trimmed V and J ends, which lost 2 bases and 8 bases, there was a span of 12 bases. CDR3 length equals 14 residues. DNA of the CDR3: TGTGCTAGTGGTTTGACGGGGGGAGGGGAAAAACTGTTTTTT. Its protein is CASGLTGGGEKLFF.

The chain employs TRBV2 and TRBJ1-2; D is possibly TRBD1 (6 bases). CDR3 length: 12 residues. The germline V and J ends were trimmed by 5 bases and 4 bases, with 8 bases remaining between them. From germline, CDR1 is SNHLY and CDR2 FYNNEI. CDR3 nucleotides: TGTGCCAGCAGTCGACAGGTCTATGGCTACACCTTC. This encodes CASSRQVYGYTF.

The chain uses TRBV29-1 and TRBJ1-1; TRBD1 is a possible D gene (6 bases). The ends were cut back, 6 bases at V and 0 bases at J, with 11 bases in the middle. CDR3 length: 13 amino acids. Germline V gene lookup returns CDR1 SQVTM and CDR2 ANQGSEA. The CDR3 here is CSVGTRMNTEAFF. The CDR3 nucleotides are TGCAGCGTGGGGACAAGAATGAACACTGAAGCTTTCTTT.

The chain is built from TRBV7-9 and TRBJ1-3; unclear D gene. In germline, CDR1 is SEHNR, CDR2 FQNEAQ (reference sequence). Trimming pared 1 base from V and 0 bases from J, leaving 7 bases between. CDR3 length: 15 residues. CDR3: CASSLVTSSGNTIYF. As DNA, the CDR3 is TGTGCCAGCAGCTTAGTTACTTCCTCTGGAAACACCATATATTTT.

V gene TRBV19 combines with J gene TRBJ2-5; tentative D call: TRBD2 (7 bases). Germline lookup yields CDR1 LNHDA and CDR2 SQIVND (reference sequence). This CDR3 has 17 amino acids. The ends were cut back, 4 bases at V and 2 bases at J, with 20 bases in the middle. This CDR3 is CASSRDRGAPSQETQYF. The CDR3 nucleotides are TGTGCCAGTAGTAGAGACCGGGGGGCGCCTTCACAAGAGACCCAGTACTTC.

The CDR3 DNA is TGTGCCACCAGCAGAGAGAGGGTCTCTGGGGCCAACGTCCTGACTTTC. Protein: CATSRERVSGANVLTF. This chain links TRBV15 with TRBJ2-6; the D gene is possibly TRBD2 (5 bases). The CDR3 extends over 16 amino acids. From germline, CDR1 is LNHNV and CDR2 YYDKDF (reference sequence). V dropped 0 bases and J dropped 0 bases, with 6 bases sitting between them.

CDR3 bases: TGTGCCAGCAGTGAAGATCGGACAGGGTGGGCCGGCTACACCTTC. Protein sequence: CASSEDRTGWAGYTF. The J gene is TRBJ1-2, the V gene TRBV6-1, with 8 bases lining up with TRBD1. Germline CDR1 is MNHNS and CDR2 is SASEGT. V lost 1 base, J lost 8 bases, and 9 bases stayed unmatched. The CDR3 runs to 15 residues.

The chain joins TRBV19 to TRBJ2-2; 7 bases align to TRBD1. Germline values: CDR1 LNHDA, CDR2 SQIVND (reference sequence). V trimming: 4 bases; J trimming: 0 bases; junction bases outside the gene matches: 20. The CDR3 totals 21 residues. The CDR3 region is CASSSRGRGIGPQANTGELFF. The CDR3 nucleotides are TGTGCCAGTAGTAGCAGGGGCAGGGGGATTGGTCCGCAAGCGAACACCGGGGAGCTGTTTTTT.

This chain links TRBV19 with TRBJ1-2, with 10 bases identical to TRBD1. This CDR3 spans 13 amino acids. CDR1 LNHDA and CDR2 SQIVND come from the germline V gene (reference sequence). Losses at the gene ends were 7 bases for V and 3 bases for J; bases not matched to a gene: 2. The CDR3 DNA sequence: TGTGCCAGTAAGGGGACAGGGGACTATGGCTACACCTTC. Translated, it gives CASKGTGDYGYTF.